A selection of T cell receptor beta chains follows, all from one sample in a study of blood T cell repertoires in COVID-19. Libraries were prepared by immunoSEQ multiplex PCR; TCRdb keeps only in-frame clonotypes and omits some of them. Of 200,000 to 250,000 clones listed, about four fifths are singletons. Specimen: peripheral blood. Receptors originate from an elderly woman with COVID-19, enrolled during active disease. Each CDR3 is given with its conserved first and last residue. A D gene is named only where the DNA matches it firmly. For some rows the clone size is stated as once, few or many, or as a class when expanded; others skip it.

size: once
D: -
V: TRBV7-9
J: TRBJ1-5
DNA: TGTGCCAGCAGCTTAGGGGCGGGGTACCAGCCCCAGCATTTT
CDR3: CASSLGAGYQPQHF

size: -
D: TRBD1
V: TRBV5-6
J: TRBJ1-1
DNA: TGTGCCAGCAGCCTGACCAACTACCCGGGACAGGGGAAAGCTTTCTTT
CDR3: CASSLTNYPGQGKAFF

size: -
D: TRBD2
V: TRBV5-4
J: TRBJ2-1
DNA: TGTGCCAGCAGCTTAACTAGCGGGAGCCACAATGAGCAGTTCTTC
CDR3: CASSLTSGSHNEQFF

size: -
D: TRBD1
V: TRBV12-3/TRBV12-4
J: TRBJ1-1
DNA: TGTGCCAGCGGGACAGGGCACGCTTTCTTT
CDR3: CASGTGHAFF

size: -
D: -
V: TRBV6-5
J: TRBJ2-7
DNA: TGTGCCAGCACCGCGGGGAACGAGCAGTACTTC
CDR3: CASTAGNEQYF

size: -
D: TRBD2
V: TRBV4-1
J: TRBJ2-2
DNA: TGCGCCAGCAGCCAAATATTCGGCGGGGGGTCAGCCGGGGAGCTGTTTTTT
CDR3: CASSQIFGGGSAGELFF

size: few
D: TRBD1
V: TRBV5-6
J: TRBJ2-7
DNA: TGTGCCAGCAGCCCCAGGGACAGGGGGGCCTACGAGCAGTACTTC
CDR3: CASSPRDRGAYEQYF

size: few
D: TRBD1
V: TRBV6-2/TRBV6-3
J: TRBJ2-5
DNA: TGTGCCAGCAGCCCCGGGACAGGGACCATACAAGAGACCCAGTACTTC
CDR3: CASSPGTGTIQETQYF

size: -
D: -
V: TRBV7-2
J: TRBJ2-4
DNA: TGTGCCAGCAGCCCGGACTTGGACATTCAGTACTTC
CDR3: CASSPDLDIQYF

size: once
D: -
V: TRBV3-1/TRBV3-2
J: TRBJ1-5
DNA: TGTGCCAGCAGCCAAGAGAACAGGAGGGGGCCCCAGCATTTT
CDR3: CASSQENRRGPQHF

size: -
D: TRBD2
V: TRBV19
J: TRBJ2-2
DNA: TGTGCCAGTACCCCCGGGACTAGTGGCACCGGGGAGCTGTTTTTT
CDR3: CASTPGTSGTGELFF

size: -
D: -
V: TRBV6-2/TRBV6-3
J: TRBJ1-1
DNA: TGTGCCAGCAGTCGCCCTACAGTGAACACTGAAGCTTTCTTT
CDR3: CASSRPTVNTEAFF

size: -
D: -
V: TRBV5-1
J: TRBJ1-1
DNA: TGCGCCAGCAGCTTGATGAACAGGAACACTGAAGCTTTCTTT
CDR3: CASSLMNRNTEAFF

size: -
D: TRBD1
V: TRBV28
J: TRBJ1-5
DNA: TGTGCCAGCAGTTTAGACAGGGCCCAGCCCCAGCATTTT
CDR3: CASSLDRAQPQHF

size: -
D: -
V: TRBV5-4
J: TRBJ2-1
DNA: TGTGCCAGCAGCGGGTCTAGCGGCAGCAGGGGGCAGTTCTTC
CDR3: CASSGSSGSRGQFF

size: once
D: TRBD1
V: TRBV7-8
J: TRBJ1-5
DNA: TGTGCCAGCAGCTTAGCGACAGGGGGCGGTGGTCAGCCCCAGCATTTT
CDR3: CASSLATGGGGQPQHF